What follows is one T cell receptor (beta chain) and its context. Antigen unknown. These data are taken from a study of beta chain features in type 1 diabetes. Whole-study findings and limits: Whatever favoring of shorter templates PCR might show would apply equally to patients and controls. Lower insertion and higher deletion counts appeared at VDJ junctions in type 1 diabetes patients. People with Type 1 diabetes carried modestly yet significantly shorter TCRB CDR3s in all four CD4+ subsets.

Germline V lookup: CDR1 SGHTA, CDR2 FQGTGA. The CDR3 is 15 residues long. Trimming stripped 6 bases from V and 2 bases from J, with 16 bases between. Expressed TCRB transcripts got sequenced, as all isolated RNA was reverse transcribed. This table comes from immunoSEQ multiplex PCR, and its TCRdb copy is limited to in-frame clones, with some not included. Among hundreds of thousands of clones listed, roughly an eighth were seen once. The TCR originated in a man between 18 and 35 years old in good health. This chain connects TRBV7-3 to TRBJ2-5; D might be TRBD2 (5 bases). Sequencing was performed on naive CD4+ T cells from blood. The CDR3 DNA reads TGTGCCAGCAGTAGAAACCCCGGGAAACAAGAGACCCAGTACTTC. Its translation: CASSRNPGKQETQYF.